The 31 T cell receptor beta chains reported below all come from one sample, sequenced in a study of shared clonotypes between healthy human individuals. Produced via immunoSEQ multiplex PCR; TCRdb's table is partial and in-frame only. Here the sample spans about 600,000 clones, about 80% being singletons. The specimen was PBMCs. The source of these receptors is a woman in her thirties or forties in good health. Some clones in this sample may be carry-over from other donors' samples.

The chain uses TRBV19 and TRBJ1-4, with D possibly TRBD1 on 5 matching bases. V lost 3 bases and J lost 0, with 8 bases in between. The CDR3 is 15 amino acids. The germline CDR1 and CDR2 sequences are LNHDA and SQIVND (reference sequence). The CDR3 region is CASSIDRATNEKLFF. As DNA, the CDR3 is TGTGCCAGTAGTATTGACAGAGCAACTAATGAAAAACTGTTTTTT.

CDR3 coding DNA: TGTGCCAGCAGTCTGGGAGGGGGAGGGGCAGATACGCAGTATTTT. This translates into CASSLGGGGADTQYF. The chain has TRBV28 and TRBJ2-3; D is perhaps TRBD2 (7 bases). V lost 5 bases, J lost 4 bases, and 16 bases lay in between. The CDR3 contains 15 residues. CDR1 and CDR2 (germline): MDHEN, SYDVKM.

This clone was recorded once. This chain joins TRBV18 and TRBJ1-2; no definite D call. The CDR3 loop spans 16 amino acids. V shed 1 base and J shed 6 bases, with 18 bases lying between them. Germline V gives CDR1 KGHSH, CDR2 LQKENI. CDR3 sequence reads: CASSPRAEGRTNGYTF. The CDR3 DNA reads as TGTGCCAGCTCACCACGCGCGGAGGGAAGGACTAATGGCTACACCTTC.

The chain is built from TRBV5-6 and TRBJ1-1; D is ambiguous. Trimming shortened V by 5 bases and J by 7 bases, and 33 bases separated the two germline ends. The CDR3 is made up of 19 amino acids. In germline, CDR1 is SGHDT, CDR2 YYEEEE. CDR3 sequence: CASSWWSSKSGVFFSEAFF. The CDR3 bases are TGTGCCAGCAGTTGGTGGAGCTCTAAAAGCGGCGTTTTTTTCAGTGAAGCTTTCTTT.

This clone was found many times. In the same sample, other DNA sequences code for this CDR3. The rearrangement links TRBV2 to TRBJ2-2; TRBD1 or TRBD2 may be the D gene (5 bases each). Trimming left V 3 bases short and J 5 bases short, with 13 bases between. The germline V gene has CDR1 SNHLY and CDR2 FYNNEI. This CDR3 is 15 amino acids long. The CDR3 here is CASSERGPWTGELFF. DNA for the CDR3: TGTGCCAGCAGTGAGAGGGGCCCCTGGACCGGGGAGCTGTTTTTT.

The V gene is TRBV6-6, the J gene TRBJ1-4; unclear D gene. The CDR3 loop spans 14 amino acids. The V and J ends lost 6 bases and 7 bases respectively, with 15 bases between them. The germline V gene has CDR1 MNHNY and CDR2 SVGAGI (reference sequence). CDR3 protein: CASSLLPDGEKLFF. DNA of the CDR3: TGTGCCAGCAGCTTATTACCGGACGGTGAAAAACTGTTTTTT.

This clone was seen only once. This chain uses TRBV20-1 with TRBJ1-4; D not certain. V lost 6 bases and J 5 bases, leaving 7 bases between the germline ends. The CDR3 covers 11 residues. The germline V gene encodes CDR1 DFQATT and CDR2 SNEGSKA (reference sequence). The CDR3 here is CSARRNEKLFF. CDR3 DNA sequence: TGCAGTGCCAGGAGGAATGAAAAACTGTTTTTT.

The chain is built from TRBV28 and TRBJ2-7; D gene unclear. The ends were cut back, 8 bases at V and 6 bases at J, with 11 bases in the middle. Germline loops: CDR1 MDHEN, CDR2 SYDVKM. The CDR3 is 11 residues long. The CDR3 DNA reads as TGTGCCAGCCGACATACGACCGAGCAGTACTTC. Protein sequence: CASRHTTEQYF. The full variable domain, in which reference TRBV28 and TRBJ2-7 provide the parts outside the CDR3, is DVKVTQSSRYLVKRTGEKVFLECVQDMDHENMFWYRQDPGLGLRLIYFSYDVKMKEKGDIPEGYSVSREKKERFSLILESASTNQTSMYLCASRHTTEQYFGPGTRLTVT.

Only one count was recorded for this clone. The chain uses TRBV18 and TRBJ1-4; no reliable D call. From germline, CDR1 is KGHSH and CDR2 LQKENI. The CDR3 contains 12 residues. V lost 0 bases and J 8 bases, leaving 4 bases between the germline ends. The CDR3 region is CASSPPGEKLFF. The CDR3 nucleotides read TGTGCCAGCTCACCACCCGGGGAAAAACTGTTTTTT.

This clone has a single count. This chain connects TRBV19 to TRBJ2-3; TRBD1 matches 11 bases. Germline CDR1 and CDR2: LNHDA and SQIVND (reference sequence). Trimming removed 5 bases from V and 6 bases from J; junction bases left unmatched: 1. This CDR3 region has 13 residues. The CDR3 region has the DNA TGTGCCAGTAGTGGACAGGGGGCGGATACGCAGTATTTT. Translation gives CASSGQGADTQYF.

V and J are TRBV4-1 and TRBJ2-1, with 7 bases fitting TRBD1. The CDR3 totals 14 residues. Losses at the gene ends were 5 bases for V and 5 bases for J; bases not matched to a gene: 6. CDR1 and CDR2 from the germline V gene are MGHRA and YSYEKL. This CDR3 is CASSWADRDNEQFF. CDR3 nucleotides: TGCGCCAGCAGCTGGGCCGACAGGGACAATGAGCAGTTCTTC.

The chain links TRBV19 to TRBJ2-1, with a possible D match to TRBD2 (6 bases). CDR1 is LNHDA, CDR2 SQIVND, per germline (reference sequence). V was trimmed by 1 base and J by 3 bases, leaving 10 bases between them. The CDR3 is made up of 15 amino acids. This chain's CDR3 is CASSIGTTFYNEQFF. For the CDR3, the DNA is TGTGCCAGTAGTATAGGGACTACTTTCTACAATGAGCAGTTCTTC.

The rearrangement links TRBV6-5 to TRBJ2-3; 7 bases match TRBD1. The CDR3 extends over 15 amino acids. The trim removed 6 bases at V and 2 bases at J, leaving 8 bases unmatched. Germline V lookup: CDR1 MNHEY, CDR2 SVGAGI. CDR3 nucleotides: TGTGCCAGCAGACGAGGGGGCGTTGACACAGATACGCAGTATTTT. This translates into CASRRGGVDTDTQYF.

The chain combines TRBV10-3 with TRBJ2-6, with D unresolved. This CDR3 region has 13 residues. In germline, CDR1 is ENHRY, CDR2 SYGVKD. Trimming cost V 11 bases and J 2 bases, with 10 bases left between them. The CDR3 is CASHQAGANVLTF. The DNA of the CDR3 is TGTGCCTCCCACCAGGCTGGGGCCAACGTCCTGACTTTC.

This clone has a single count. The rearrangement uses TRBV10-3 and TRBJ2-1; 7 nucleotides match TRBD1. CDR3 size: 13 residues. Germline CDR1 and CDR2: ENHRY and SYGVKD. Trimming cost V 10 bases and J 7 bases; bases outside gene matches: 10. As DNA, the CDR3 is TGTGCCACTGGCGAGGGGGCGAGAAATGAGCAGTTCTTC. It translates to CATGEGARNEQFF.

This clone has ten or more counts. Different DNA sequences within this sample yield the same CDR3. The J gene is TRBJ1-1, the V gene TRBV10-3, with TRBD1 as a possible D gene (6 bases). V lost 0 bases, J lost 6 bases, and 14 bases lay in between. Germline V gene sequence: CDR1 ENHRY, CDR2 SYGVKD. The CDR3 spans 15 residues. The CDR3 bases are TGTGCCATCAGTGAGTCTAGGGCAGGGGTGGCTGAAGCTTTCTTT. Protein product: CAISESRAGVAEAFF.

The chain is built from TRBV7-8 and TRBJ2-1, with TRBD1 identical over 9 bases. Trimming removed 4 bases from V and 9 bases from J; junction bases left unmatched: 13. Germline CDR1 reads SGHVS; CDR2 reads FQNEAQ. The CDR3 extends over 16 amino acids. The CDR3 sequence is CASSSRAQGAQGEQFF. The CDR3 DNA follows: TGTGCCAGCAGCTCACGGGCACAGGGGGCGCAGGGTGAGCAGTTCTTC.

The chain has TRBV18 and TRBJ2-2, with 7 positions matching TRBD1. The CDR3 consists of 21 residues. The ends lost 1 base at V and 2 bases at J; junction bases unmatched: 19. Germline V gene lookup returns CDR1 KGHSH and CDR2 LQKENI. CDR3 residues: CASSPRLVTGSDPRNTGELFF. CDR3 DNA sequence: TGTGCCAGCTCACCACGATTAGTGACAGGGTCGGACCCTCGAAACACCGGGGAGCTGTTTTTT.

V and J are TRBV2 and TRBJ2-2, with D maybe TRBD1 (6 bases). The germline gives CDR1 SNHLY, CDR2 FYNNEI. Trimming pared 4 bases from V and 9 bases from J, leaving 21 bases between. The CDR3 totals 16 residues. The CDR3 region has the DNA TGTGCCAGCAGTGGTACAGTGGGGGCCCGGGGCCGGGAGCTGTTTTTT. The encoded protein is CASSGTVGARGRELFF.

The V gene is TRBV18, the J gene TRBJ2-6; 9 nucleotides agree with TRBD1. Per the germline V gene, CDR1 is KGHSH and CDR2 is LQKENI. The ends lost 4 bases at V and 2 bases at J; junction bases unmatched: 0. The CDR3 totals 15 residues. The CDR3 coding sequence is TGTGCCAGCTCACGACAGGGGGCTGGGGCCAACGTCCTGACTTTC. It yields the protein CASSRQGAGANVLTF.

Turning to this clone: A far more abundant clone sits one base away, making this likely a read error. The chain employs TRBV7-9 and TRBJ2-1; 8 bases fit TRBD2. The CDR3 runs 15 residues. Germline lookup yields CDR1 SEHNR and CDR2 FQNEAQ (reference sequence). V shed 5 bases, J shed 7 bases, and the junction held 10 bases outside the gene matches. CDR3 loop: CASSPRTGGRNEQFF. Written as DNA, the CDR3 is TGTGCCAGCAGCCCTCGGACTGGCGGGAGGAATGAGCAGTTCTTC. Full variable domain (outside the CDR3, taken from reference TRBV7-9 and TRBJ2-1): DTGVSQNPRHKITKRGQNVTFRCDPISEHNRLYWYRQTLGQGPEFLTYFQNEAQLEKSRLLSDRFSAERPKGSFSTLEIQRTEQGDSAMYLCASSPRTGGRNEQFFGPGTRLTVL.

This chain connects TRBV29-1 to TRBJ2-1; D not resolved. This CDR3 has 12 residues. Trimming stripped 3 bases from V and 6 bases from J, with 9 bases between. Germline values: CDR1 SQVTM, CDR2 ANQGSEA. This chain's CDR3 is CSVEVWGNEQFF. CDR3 nucleotides: TGCAGCGTTGAGGTCTGGGGCAATGAGCAGTTCTTC.

On this clone itself: This sample includes further DNA sequences coding for the same CDR3. The rearrangement links TRBV28 to TRBJ1-5; D is perhaps TRBD1 (6 bases). The V gene's germline CDR1 is MDHEN and CDR2 SYDVKM. The CDR3 length is 12 residues. Trimming stripped 6 bases from V and 4 bases from J, with 7 bases between. CDR3 loop: CASRDSNQPQHF. The CDR3 DNA is TGTGCCAGCAGGGACAGTAATCAGCCCCAGCATTTT.

The chain joins TRBV4-3 to TRBJ2-4; D is tentatively TRBD1 or TRBD2 (5 bases each). Trimming took 5 bases from V and 7 from J, leaving 9 bases between them. The CDR3 has 12 residues. Germline V gene sequence: CDR1 LGHNA, CDR2 YSLEER. The DNA for the CDR3 is TGCGCCAGCAGCAACGAGGGGAACATTCAGTACTTC. Its translation: CASSNEGNIQYF.

This clone has only one observation. The chain carries TRBV2 and TRBJ2-1; 7 nucleotides line up with TRBD2. Germline CDR1 SNHLY, CDR2 FYNNEI. The CDR3 runs to 14 residues. Trimming took 8 bases from V and 8 from J; bases not matched to a gene: 12. The CDR3 protein is CASLLRESSHEQFF. Written as DNA, the CDR3 is TGTGCCAGCCTCCTGCGGGAGAGTTCCCATGAGCAGTTCTTC.

This clone occurred once. The chain recombines TRBV18 with TRBJ2-2; D may match TRBD1 or TRBD2 (5 bases each). V lost 0 bases, J lost 4 bases, and 15 bases lay in between. Germline-derived CDR1 and CDR2 are KGHSH and LQKENI. The CDR3 sequence is 17 residues long. CDR3 loop: CASSPPGHPRGTGELFF. The CDR3 DNA sequence: TGTGCCAGCTCACCACCTGGACACCCTCGGGGCACCGGGGAGCTGTTTTTT.

V gene TRBV10-3 combines with J gene TRBJ2-1; TRBD1 matches 9 bases. Germline V gene data show CDR1 as ENHRY and CDR2 as SYGVKD. With 6 bases clipped from V and 8 bases from J, the junction kept 8 bases outside the gene matches. The CDR3 is 14 amino acids. In DNA, the CDR3 is TGTGCCATCAGAGCCCCGACAGGGGGTGATGAGCAGTTCTTC. Translation gives CAIRAPTGGDEQFF.

The gene calls are TRBV6-5 and TRBJ2-1; no firm D call. The CDR3 consists of 12 residues. From germline, CDR1 is MNHEY and CDR2 SVGAGI. CDR3 amino acids: CVRSHRDNEQFF. CDR3 in DNA: TGTGTTCGGTCTCACCGGGACAATGAGCAGTTCTTC.

The rearrangement joins TRBV9 to TRBJ2-2; 7 nucleotides line up with TRBD2. There are 18 residues in the CDR3. Germline loops: CDR1 SGDLS, CDR2 YYNGEE. The trim removed 3 bases at V and 7 bases at J, leaving 18 bases unmatched. CDR3: CASSARRGGSVSNGELFF. CDR3 in DNA: TGTGCCAGCAGCGCCCGTCGCGGGGGTTCCGTTTCCAACGGGGAGCTGTTTTTT.

The rearrangement links TRBV5-1 to TRBJ2-1; 11 bases line up with TRBD2. Per the germline V gene, CDR1 is SGHRS and CDR2 is YFSETQ. Unmatched junction bases numbered 7, after V lost 4 bases and J lost 4 bases. This CDR3 contains 16 residues. DNA for the CDR3: TGCGCCAGCAGCCCCTTCGGGACTAGCGGTTACAATGAGCAGTTCTTC. Translation gives CASSPFGTSGYNEQFF.

This clone has just a few counts. The genes are TRBV18 and TRBJ2-2; a weak D match, TRBD1 (5 bases). The V gene's germline CDR1 is KGHSH and CDR2 LQKENI. The CDR3 covers 17 residues. The V gene lost 2 bases and the J gene lost 2 bases, with 15 bases spanning the gap. CDR3 in amino acids: CASSPVGAQINTGELFF. The CDR3 DNA follows: TGTGCCAGCTCACCAGTAGGGGCCCAAATAAACACCGGGGAGCTGTTTTTT.